This TCR beta chain was recorded in a study of T cells after yellow fever vaccination. The wider study: Researchers used SMART-Seq v4 Ultra Low Input to prepare fractions that had low cell numbers. Findings and limits, study-wide: Of the clonotypes, a small share occurred in both CD4 and CD8 compartments. Reappearance after the booster was seen for most primary-vaccination clones, at approximately 97% CD4 and roughly 90% CD8.

5'RACE template switching produced TCR cDNA carrying a universal primer site and UMIs. TCRdb re-called the 5' RACE reads through MiXCR, storing one row per CDR3 protein. The sample lists about 96,000 distinct CDR3 sequences, 8.9% seen once, with roughly 15% in the top ten. This clonotype was seen only a few times. The CDR3 is made up of 14 amino acids. The V and J genes are TRBV21-1 and TRBJ2-7. TRBV21-1 is designated a pseudogene. Sequencing was performed on CD8+ T cells not binding an NS4B(214-222) dextramer, sorted from PBMCs, taken roughly 15 days after the first yellow fever vaccination. The sequence came from a man aged 18-30 years who received the YFV17D yellow fever vaccine. This chain's CDR3 is CASSTGPASYEQYV. CDR3 sequence (DNA): TGTGCCAGCAGCACGGGTCCTGCTTCCTACGAGCAGTACGTC.